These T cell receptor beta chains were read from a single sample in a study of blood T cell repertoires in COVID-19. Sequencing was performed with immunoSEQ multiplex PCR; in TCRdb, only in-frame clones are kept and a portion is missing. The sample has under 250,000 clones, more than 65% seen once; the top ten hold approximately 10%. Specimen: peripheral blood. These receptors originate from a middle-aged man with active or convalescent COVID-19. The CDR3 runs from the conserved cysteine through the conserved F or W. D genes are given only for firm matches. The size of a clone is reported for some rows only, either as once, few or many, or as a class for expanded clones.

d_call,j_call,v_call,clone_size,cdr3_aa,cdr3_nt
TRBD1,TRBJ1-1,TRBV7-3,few,CASSLQTDRVGTEAFF,TGTGCCAGCAGCCTCCAAACGGACAGGGTCGGCACTGAAGCTTTCTTT
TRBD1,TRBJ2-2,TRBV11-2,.,CASTSGQSNTGELFF,TGTGCCAGCACCTCGGGACAGTCGAACACCGGGGAGCTGTTTTTT
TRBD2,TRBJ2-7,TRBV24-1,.,CATSDSRLAGVSEQYF,TGTGCCACCAGTGATTCACGACTAGCGGGAGTATCCGAGCAGTACTTC
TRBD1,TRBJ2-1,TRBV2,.,CASSLNWDRGMFF,TGTGCCAGCAGCCTAAACTGGGACAGGGGTATGTTCTTC
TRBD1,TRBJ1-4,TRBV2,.,CASSGGGTGAEKLFF,TGTGCCAGCAGTGGGGGAGGGACAGGGGCTGAAAAACTGTTTTTT
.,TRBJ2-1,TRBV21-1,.,CASSRGGLYNEQFF,TGTGCCAGCAGCAGGGGGGGGCTGTACAATGAGCAGTTCTTC
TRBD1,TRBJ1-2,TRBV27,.,CASSPLTGSNYGYTF,TGTGCCAGCAGTCCTCTGACAGGGTCTAACTATGGCTACACCTTC
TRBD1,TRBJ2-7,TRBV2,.,CASSWTGLSYEQYF,TGTGCCAGCAGCTGGACAGGGCTCAGCTACGAGCAGTACTTC
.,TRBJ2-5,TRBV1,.,CTSSHMVGQETQYF,TGCACCAGCAGCCATATGGTCGGGCAAGAGACCCAGTACTTC
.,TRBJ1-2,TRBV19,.,CASRVTDDGYGYTF,TGTGCCAGTAGAGTGACAGACGATGGATATGGCTACACCTTC
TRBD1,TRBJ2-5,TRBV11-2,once,CASSSRTGRIGETQYF,TGTGCCAGCAGCTCTCGGACAGGGAGGATAGGAGAGACCCAGTACTTC
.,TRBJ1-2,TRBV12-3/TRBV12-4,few,CASSLRRGYGYTF,TGTGCCAGCAGCCTGAGAAGGGGCTATGGCTACACCTTC
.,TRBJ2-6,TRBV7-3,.,CASSAGAGSSGANVLTF,TGTGCCAGCAGTGCGGGGGCAGGCTCCTCTGGGGCCAACGTCCTGACTTTC
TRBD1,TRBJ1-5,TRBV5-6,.,CASSPRTGANQPQHF,TGTGCCAGCAGCCCGAGGACAGGGGCGAATCAGCCCCAGCATTTT
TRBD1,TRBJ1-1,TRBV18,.,CASSPRDSTEAFF,TGTGCCAGCTCACCAAGGGACAGCACTGAAGCTTTCTTT
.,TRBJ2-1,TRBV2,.,CASISVASSYNEQFF,TGTGCCAGCATAAGCGTAGCGAGCTCCTACAATGAGCAGTTCTTC
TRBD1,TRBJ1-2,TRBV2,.,CASSGDRAGNYGYTF,TGTGCCAGCAGTGGAGACAGGGCAGGGAACTATGGCTACACCTTC
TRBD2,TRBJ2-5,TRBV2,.,CATRTSGSVTQETQYF,TGTGCCACCCGCACTAGCGGGAGCGTTACCCAAGAGACCCAGTACTTC
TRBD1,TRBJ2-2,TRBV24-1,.,CATSDGMTGHTGELFF,TGTGCCACCAGTGATGGGATGACAGGGCACACCGGGGAGCTGTTTTTT
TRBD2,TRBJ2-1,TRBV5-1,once,CASSLEGLAGEQFF,TGCGCCAGCAGCTTGGAGGGACTAGCAGGAGAGCAGTTCTTC
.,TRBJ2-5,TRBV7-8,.,CASSAQVRETQYF,TGTGCCAGCAGCGCTCAGGTTAGGGAGACCCAGTACTTC
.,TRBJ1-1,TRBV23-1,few,CASSQSIRPGETEAFF,TGCGCCAGCAGTCAATCTATTCGTCCAGGGGAGACTGAAGCTTTCTTT
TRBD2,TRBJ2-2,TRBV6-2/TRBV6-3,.,CASSYSGRAGTGELFF,TGTGCCAGCAGTTACAGCGGGAGGGCCGGTACCGGGGAGCTGTTTTTT
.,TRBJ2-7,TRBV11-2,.,CACDTGTGRLEQYF,TGTGCCTGCGATACGGGAACAGGGCGGCTCGAGCAGTACTTC
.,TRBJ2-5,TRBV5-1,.,CASRKTVGETQYF,TGCGCCAGCAGGAAGACAGTGGGAGAGACCCAGTACTTC
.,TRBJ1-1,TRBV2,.,CASSETGLEGLSTYTEAFF,TGTGCCAGCAGTGAGACGGGTCTCGAGGGACTAAGCACCTACACTGAAGCTTTCTTT
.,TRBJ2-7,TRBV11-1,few,CASSLGGGRIAYEQYF,TGTGCCAGCAGCTTAGGTGGTGGCAGAATCGCCTACGAGCAGTACTTC
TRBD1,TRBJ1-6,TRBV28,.,CASSYPNRGRVSPLHF,TGTGCCAGCAGTTACCCAAACAGGGGGCGGGTTTCACCCCTCCACTTT
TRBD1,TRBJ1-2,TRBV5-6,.,CASSSVSGTGVVRGYGYTF,TGTGCCAGCAGCTCAGTGTCGGGGACAGGGGTTGTAAGAGGCTATGGCTACACCTTC
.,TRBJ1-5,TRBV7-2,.,CASSLQQEQPQHF,TGTGCCAGCAGCTTGCAACAGGAGCAGCCCCAGCATTTT
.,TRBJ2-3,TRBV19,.,CASSDRSYADTQYF,TGTGCCAGTAGTGACAGGAGCTACGCAGATACGCAGTATTTT
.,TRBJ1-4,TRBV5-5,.,CASSRGGNEKLFF,TGTGCCAGCAGCCGCGGGGGTAACGAAAAACTGTTTTTT
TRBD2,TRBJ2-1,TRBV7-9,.,CASNVGLAGVGSYNEQFF,TGTGCCAGCAACGTGGGACTAGCGGGAGTAGGCTCCTACAATGAGCAGTTCTTC
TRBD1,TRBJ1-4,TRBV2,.,CASTGQGERSEKLFF,TGTGCCAGCACCGGGCAGGGGGAAAGGAGTGAAAAACTGTTTTTT
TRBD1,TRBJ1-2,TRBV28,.,CASSFTWGQGERGYTF,TGTGCCAGCAGTTTCACATGGGGACAGGGTGAAAGAGGCTACACCTTC
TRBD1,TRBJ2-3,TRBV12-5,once,CASGLGQGTDTQYF,TGTGCTAGTGGCCTGGGACAGGGCACAGATACGCAGTATTTT
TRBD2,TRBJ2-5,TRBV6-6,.,CASSGAGGETQYF,TGTGCCAGCAGTGGTGCGGGAGGGGAGACCCAGTACTTC
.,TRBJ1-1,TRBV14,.,CASSSGGTEAFF,TGTGCCAGCAGCTCCGGAGGAACTGAAGCTTTCTTT
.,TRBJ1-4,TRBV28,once,CASSLLYEGRGDNEKLFF,TGTGCCAGCAGTTTACTGTACGAGGGGCGGGGGGATAATGAAAAACTGTTTTTT
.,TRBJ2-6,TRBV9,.,CASSSGGGRGANVLTF,TGTGCCAGCAGCTCCGGAGGGGGCCGGGGGGCCAACGTCCTGACTTTC
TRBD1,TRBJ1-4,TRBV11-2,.,CASSPGVQGVEKLFF,TGTGCCAGCAGCCCGGGGGTGCAGGGGGTTGAAAAACTGTTTTTT
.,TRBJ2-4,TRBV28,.,CASSTRHFLAKNIQYF,TGTGCCAGCAGTACCCGACATTTTCTAGCCAAAAACATTCAGTACTTC
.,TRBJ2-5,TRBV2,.,CASRGDPGGTQYF,TGTGCCAGCAGGGGCGACCCAGGTGGGACCCAGTACTTC
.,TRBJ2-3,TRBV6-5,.,CASRGLKFTDTQYF,TGTGCCAGCAGGGGACTGAAATTCACAGATACGCAGTATTTT
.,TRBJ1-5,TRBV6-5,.,CASSYLSNQPQHF,TGTGCCAGCAGTTACCTAAGCAATCAGCCCCAGCATTTT